Following are 22 T cell receptor beta chains from one sample sequenced in a study of shared T cell receptors in the human thymus. The table came from immunoSEQ multiplex PCR; TCRdb's copy has only in-frame clones and leaves some out. The table has approximately 660,000 clones, 88% seen once. This sample also belongs to another study, concerning human thymus T cells.

Sequenced input: thymocytes. These receptors were collected from a boy less than two years old with a congenital heart defect.

V and J are TRBV27 and TRBJ2-3; 10 nucleotides align to TRBD2. The trim removed 6 bases at V and 0 bases at J, leaving 15 bases unmatched. The V gene's germline CDR1 is MNHEY and CDR2 SMNVEV (reference sequence). The CDR3 extends over 19 amino acids. The CDR3 loop is CASSEGGASGGTSTDTQYF. CDR3 coding DNA: TGTGCCAGCAGCGAGGGGGGGGCTAGCGGGGGAACTAGCACAGATACGCAGTATTTT.

This clone was seen a single time. The chain couples TRBV7-9 to TRBJ2-5, with 8 bases aligning to TRBD1. The germline V gene encodes CDR1 SEHNR and CDR2 FQNEAQ (reference sequence). The length of the CDR3 is 15 residues. The ends lost 5 bases at V and 1 base at J; junction bases unmatched: 6. Written as DNA, the CDR3 is TGTGCCAGCAGCGGGCGGGACAGGAGCCAAGAGACCCAGTACTTC. It is translated as CASSGRDRSQETQYF.

The chain employs TRBV6-5 and TRBJ1-4; 7 bases are a match to TRBD1. The CDR3 is 16 amino acids. The junction had 5 bases not matched to a gene; V was cut back by 4 bases and J by 0 bases. Germline V CDR1 and CDR2: MNHEY, SVGAGI. The CDR3 DNA is TGTGCCAGCAGTTCATGGCAGGGGGCAACTAATGAAAAACTGTTTTTT. Its protein is CASSSWQGATNEKLFF.

The chain uses TRBV18 and TRBJ1-1; D is ambiguous. In germline, CDR1 is KGHSH, CDR2 LQKENI. Trimming took 3 bases from V and 8 from J, leaving 16 bases between them. This CDR3 has 14 residues. The CDR3 reads CASSPLKGSKEAFF. CDR3 nucleotides: TGTGCCAGCTCACCGTTGAAAGGGAGTAAAGAAGCTTTCTTT.

This chain connects TRBV10-3 to TRBJ1-3, with TRBD1 identical over 9 bases. Germline assignment: CDR1 ENHRY and CDR2 SYGVKD. The J segment lost 9 bases and the V segment lost 5 bases, leaving 14 bases of the junction unmatched. This CDR3 spans 16 amino acids. This chain's CDR3 is CAISNLPGQGPTTIYF. Written as DNA, the CDR3 is TGTGCCATCAGTAATCTGCCGGGACAGGGCCCTACCACCATATATTTT.

V and J are TRBV2 and TRBJ2-7, with a weak D call TRBD1 (5 bases). Trimming removed 6 bases from V and 5 bases from J, with 14 bases in between. Germline CDR1 SNHLY, CDR2 FYNNEI. This CDR3 is built from 13 residues. The CDR3, as DNA: TGTGCCAGCAGATTAGGGGCGTTCCACGAGCAGTACTTC. Translation: CASRLGAFHEQYF. The whole variable domain, remainder taken from reference TRBV2 and TRBJ2-7, is EPEVTQTPSHQVTQMGQEVILRCVPISNHLYFYWYRQILGQKVEFLVSFYNNEISEKSEIFDDQFSVERPDGSNFTLKIRSTKLEDSAMYFCASRLGAFHEQYFGPGTRLTVT.

As DNA, the CDR3 is TGTGCCAGCACCGACGACAGGGGCCACGAAAAACTGTTTTTT. It yields the protein CASTDDRGHEKLFF. This chain joins TRBV6-5 and TRBJ1-4; 8 positions match TRBD1. The CDR3 totals 14 residues. Germline values: CDR1 MNHEY, CDR2 SVGAGI. V dropped 7 bases and J dropped 8; count of bases not matched to a gene: 9.

The chain couples TRBV6-6 to TRBJ1-2, with D possibly TRBD1 on 6 matching bases. V was clipped by 6 bases and J by 3 bases, with 14 bases between them. Germline CDR1 and CDR2: MNHNY and SVGAGI (reference sequence). There are 14 residues in the CDR3. The CDR3 loop reads CASRFDRSHYGYTF. The CDR3 DNA sequence: TGTGCCAGCAGATTCGACAGGTCTCACTATGGCTACACCTTC.

The V and J genes are TRBV2 and TRBJ2-7, with 10 positions matching TRBD2. The V segment lost 5 bases and the J segment 3 bases; nucleotides outside the gene matches: 13. Germline V gene sequence: CDR1 SNHLY, CDR2 FYNNEI. The CDR3 runs 17 residues. DNA for the CDR3: TGTGCCAGCAGTAGAAGGGTACCGGGACTAGCGTACTACGAGCAGTACTTC. It is translated as CASSRRVPGLAYYEQYF.

This chain uses TRBV5-1 with TRBJ1-3, with D unresolved. From germline, CDR1 is SGHRS and CDR2 YFSETQ. The CDR3 is made up of 15 amino acids. The V end lost 4 bases, the J end lost 0 bases, and 11 bases lay between the germline ends. In DNA, the CDR3 is TGCGCCAGCAGCCCAGACGGAGGCTCTGGAAACACCATATATTTT. Amino acids: CASSPDGGSGNTIYF.

The chain's CDR3 is CASSHDRESTEAFF. The CDR3 region has the DNA TGTGCCAGCAGTCACGACAGGGAGAGCACTGAAGCTTTCTTT. This sequence joins TRBV27 and TRBJ1-1, with 7 bases identical to TRBD1. The CDR3 is 14 amino acids. Germline V gene data show CDR1 as MNHEY and CDR2 as SMNVEV (reference sequence). V was pared by 5 bases and J by 4 bases, with 7 bases of the junction left unmatched.

The V and J genes are TRBV25-1 and TRBJ2-7, with TRBD2 identical over 12 bases. CDR1 and CDR2 from the germline V gene are MGHDK and SYGVNS. The CDR3 contains 17 residues. The junction had 9 bases not matched to a gene; V was cut back by 4 bases and J by 2 bases. The chain's CDR3 is CASSGRTSGTSPYEQYF. CDR3 in DNA: TGTGCCAGCAGTGGCCGGACTAGCGGGACTTCCCCCTACGAGCAGTACTTC.

V gene TRBV15 combines with J gene TRBJ2-1; TRBD1 might be the D (5 bases). V was cut by 5 bases and J by 0 bases, with 20 bases left in between. CDR3 length: 18 residues. The germline CDR1 and CDR2 sequences are LNHNV and YYDKDF (reference sequence). CDR3: CATSDPMNRYSSYNEQFF. The DNA of the CDR3 is TGTGCCACCAGCGACCCGATGAACAGGTACAGCTCCTACAATGAGCAGTTCTTC.

In this sample, this clone turned up once. CDR3 DNA sequence: TGTGCCAGCAGCTTAAGCGGGAGTGACACCGGGGAGCTGTTTTTT. It yields the protein CASSLSGSDTGELFF. The chain employs TRBV7-2 and TRBJ2-2, with 8 bases that match TRBD2. The CDR3 is 15 residues long. Germline V gives CDR1 SGHTA, CDR2 FQGNSA. V gave up 2 bases and J gave up 3 bases; unmatched junction bases: 2.

The chain joins TRBV4-1 to TRBJ2-3; 9 positions match TRBD2. V was pared by 0 bases and J by 2 bases, with 12 bases of the junction left unmatched. CDR1 MGHRA and CDR2 YSYEKL come from the germline V gene. The CDR3 sequence is 19 residues long. The CDR3 here is CASSQDMAGGPGYTDTQYF. The CDR3 nucleotides read TGCGCCAGCAGCCAAGATATGGCGGGAGGGCCGGGGTACACAGATACGCAGTATTTT.

The chain has TRBV28 and TRBJ2-2, with 7 positions matching TRBD1. The CDR3 covers 16 residues. The V segment lost 6 bases and the J segment 8 bases; nucleotides outside the gene matches: 15. Germline CDR1 is MDHEN and CDR2 is SYDVKM. CDR3 region: CASRAPRQGMDGELFF. CDR3 DNA: TGTGCCAGCAGAGCCCCGAGACAGGGAATGGATGGGGAGCTGTTTTTT.

The chain recombines TRBV2 with TRBJ1-5; D perhaps matches TRBD1 (6 bases). The CDR3 is made up of 16 amino acids. V was shortened by 0 bases and J by 4 bases, with 13 bases between the two germline ends. From germline, CDR1 is SNHLY and CDR2 FYNNEI. CDR3 coding DNA: TGTGCCAGCAGTGAAGCGAAGGGGGTGCCAAATCAGCCCCAGCATTTT. It is translated as CASSEAKGVPNQPQHF.

This clone was seen a single time. The V gene is TRBV4-2, the J gene TRBJ2-7; weak D call: TRBD1 (5 bases). The V gene lost 3 bases and the J gene lost 2 bases, with 8 bases spanning the gap. This CDR3 comprises 13 residues. Germline V gene lookup returns CDR1 LGHNA and CDR2 YNFKEQ. CDR3 residues: CASSHATAYEQYF. The DNA for the CDR3 is TGTGCCAGCAGCCACGCGACAGCCTACGAGCAGTACTTC.

The chain carries TRBV10-3 and TRBJ1-3; D is uncertain. The CDR3 runs 14 residues. V was pared by 8 bases and J by 0 bases, with 11 bases between. Germline V gene data show CDR1 as ENHRY and CDR2 as SYGVKD. This chain's CDR3 is CAIVDPHSGNTIYF. CDR3 nucleotides: TGTGCCATCGTCGATCCACACTCTGGAAACACCATATATTTT.

The rearrangement uses TRBV28 and TRBJ2-5; TRBD1 is a possible D gene (6 bases). TRBJ2-7 matches the DNA end more closely, so the J call is doubtful. This CDR3 spans 13 amino acids. The germline gives CDR1 MDHEN, CDR2 SYDVKM. The CDR3 here is CASSLGQTYEQYF. The CDR3 DNA sequence: TGTGCCAGCAGTTTAGGACAGACCTACGAGCAGTACTTC.

The rearrangement links TRBV27 to TRBJ2-7, with 10 bases matching TRBD1. The V and J ends lost 3 bases and 13 bases, in that order; junction bases with no gene match: 3. The CDR3 has 11 amino acids. Looked up from germline, CDR1 is MNHEY and CDR2 is SMNVEV (reference sequence). CDR3 sequence: CASSFGTGVYF. The CDR3 region has the DNA TGTGCCAGCAGTTTTGGGACAGGGGTTTACTTC.

The chain carries TRBV4-3 and TRBJ2-7; TRBD2 matches at 12 bases. After removal of 3 bases from V and 5 bases from J, the junction contained 8 bases not matched to a gene. The length of the CDR3 is 16 residues. Germline loops: CDR1 LGHNA, CDR2 YSLEER. CDR3 protein: CASSQWTSGKVNEQYF. The DNA of the CDR3 is TGCGCCAGCAGCCAGTGGACTAGCGGGAAGGTCAACGAGCAGTACTTC.